The present TCR beta chain was sequenced within a study of cytomegalovirus exposure and HLA in healthy donors. Study information: Prior work identified 95 million to 120 million unique TCR beta sequences in roughly 190 million T cells. Around 79 million unique TCRs, all from HLA-typed donors, were included in an early release of the data. Study conclusions and caveats: Immune exposure information available was restricted to CMV serostatus. Later analysis associated a missense DCLRE1C variant with TCR beta V- and J-gene trimming.

In the PCR, 60 Vbeta and 13 Jbeta primers were used. Produced via immunoSEQ multiplex PCR; TCRdb's table is partial and in-frame only. Among fewer than 250,000 clones listed, 70% to 75% were seen once. Note on this clone: What it binds is not known.

The CDR3 is made up of 14 amino acids. The V end was cut by 7 bases, the J end by 5 bases, with 16 bases between. Germline V gene sequence: CDR1 SNHLY, CDR2 FYNNEI. This chain connects TRBV2 to TRBJ2-3, with TRBD2 as a possible D gene (5 bases). Source material: PBMCs. This TCR was recovered from a woman aged 25 to 39 in good health and CMV-seropositive. DNA for the CDR3: TGTGCCAGCAAAGCCCAGCGGTGGGGAGATACGCAGTATTTT. Protein sequence: CASKAQRWGDTQYF.